The 12 T cell receptor beta chains in this list originate from one sample, sequenced in a study of cytomegalovirus exposure and HLA in healthy donors. PCR amplification relied on 60 Vbeta primers (plus 13 Jbeta primers). Measured with immunoSEQ multiplex PCR; TCRdb has only the in-frame clones, and not every one. The sample has some 120,000 clones, roughly 86% seen once; the top ten hold more than 1.5%. Sequencing was carried out using PBMCs. These receptors originate from a man aged 18-30 years in good health and CMV-seronegative.

V and J are TRBV29-1 and TRBJ2-5, with TRBD2 matching over 7 bases. V lost 7 bases and J lost 4; bases outside the gene matches: 9. The germline gives CDR1 SQVTM, CDR2 ANQGSEA. CDR3 length: 13 residues. The CDR3 region is CSGALLASETQYF. The CDR3 DNA reads TGCAGCGGGGCCCTACTAGCGTCAGAGACCCAGTACTTC.

CDR3 coding DNA: TGCGCCAGCAGCTACAGAGAGAACACTGAAGCTTTCTTT. It is translated as CASSYRENTEAFF. V is TRBV5-1 and J is TRBJ1-1; D unclear. Deletions cut 3 bases from V and 1 base from J, with 7 bases between. This CDR3 comprises 13 residues. Germline CDR1 SGHRS, CDR2 YFSETQ. Variable domain in full (rest from reference TRBV5-1 and TRBJ1-1): KAGVTQTPRYLIKTRGQQVTLSCSPISGHRSVSWYQQTPGQGLQFLFEYFSETQRNKGNFPGRFSGRQFSNSRSEMNVSTLELGDSALYLCASSYRENTEAFFGQGTRLTVV.

The J gene is TRBJ1-2, the V gene TRBV5-4, with D unresolved. The CDR3 totals 14 residues. Trimming shortened V by 0 bases and J by 2 bases, and 8 bases separated the two germline ends. Per the germline V gene, CDR1 is SGHNT and CDR2 is YYREEE (reference sequence). The CDR3 sequence is CASSLDAGNYGYTF. CDR3 DNA sequence: TGTGCCAGCAGCTTGGATGCAGGAAACTATGGCTACACCTTC.

The chain recombines TRBV7-2 with TRBJ1-6; D is uncertain. Germline-derived CDR1 and CDR2 are SGHTA and FQGNSA. The CDR3 spans 16 residues. V dropped 5 bases and J dropped 4 bases, with 15 bases sitting between them. CDR3 sequence: CASSHRTVAYNSPLHF. CDR3 DNA: TGTGCCAGCAGCCACCGAACAGTGGCTTATAATTCACCCCTCCACTTT.

The chain links TRBV9 to TRBJ1-2, with D unresolved. Germline lookup yields CDR1 SGDLS and CDR2 YYNGEE. V was trimmed by 0 bases and J by 5 bases, leaving 11 bases between them. There are 14 residues in the CDR3. This chain's CDR3 is CASSVEPGGYGYTF. The CDR3 bases are TGTGCCAGCAGCGTAGAACCAGGAGGATATGGCTACACCTTC.

The CDR3 nucleotides are TGTGCCAGCAGCGTGGGGCTAGCGGGGCCCTACGAGCAGTACTTC. This encodes CASSVGLAGPYEQYF. V gene TRBV9 combines with J gene TRBJ2-7; 9 nucleotides agree with TRBD2. The CDR3 has 15 amino acids. Trimming removed 2 bases from V and 2 bases from J; junction bases left unmatched: 5. CDR1 and CDR2 from the germline V gene are SGDLS and YYNGEE.

The chain combines TRBV11-1 with TRBJ2-3, with TRBD2 matching over 9 bases. V was clipped by 0 bases and J by 5 bases; unmatched bases: 9. This CDR3 comprises 17 residues. Germline values: CDR1 SGHAT, CDR2 FQDESV (reference sequence). The CDR3 DNA is TGTGCCAGCAGCTTAGCGTGGCGGGGGGGCGAGGAAGATACGCAGTATTTT. Translating gives CASSLAWRGGEEDTQYF. Looking up the rest from reference TRBV11-1 and TRBJ2-3 gives the full variable domain: EAEVAQSPRYKITEKSQAVAFWCDPISGHATLYWYRQILGQGPELLVQFQDESVVDDSQLPKDRFSAERLKGVDSTLKIQPAELGDSAMYLCASSLAWRGGEEDTQYFGPGTRLTVL.

The rearrangement uses TRBV7-2 and TRBJ1-5; TRBD1 aligns across 7 bases. V gave up 5 bases and J gave up 7 bases; unmatched junction bases: 5. The CDR3 length is 13 residues. CDR1 and CDR2 from the germline V gene are SGHTA and FQGNSA. The DNA of the CDR3 is TGTGCCAGCAGCGAAAGAGGGGGCCAGCCCCAGCATTTT. Translating it yields CASSERGGQPQHF.

The J gene is TRBJ1-2, the V gene TRBV5-5, with D tentatively TRBD1 (5 bases). Trimming removed 2 bases at V and 3 bases at J, with 8 bases between. Germline CDR1 SGHKS, CDR2 YYEKEE (reference sequence). The CDR3 totals 13 residues. The CDR3 here is CASSFDSDYGYTF. The DNA of the CDR3 is TGTGCCAGCAGCTTTGACAGTGACTATGGCTACACCTTC.

The chain carries TRBV9 and TRBJ2-3, with D perhaps TRBD2 (6 bases). Trimming removed 0 bases at V and 4 bases at J, with 15 bases between. Germline V gene data show CDR1 as SGDLS and CDR2 as YYNGEE. This CDR3 region has 16 residues. The CDR3 reads CASSVVEGRGSDTQYF. Written as DNA, the CDR3 is TGTGCCAGCAGCGTAGTGGAGGGGCGGGGATCAGATACGCAGTATTTT.

The chain combines TRBV11-2 with TRBJ1-2; no reliable D call. The CDR3 totals 15 residues. Germline CDR1 reads SGHAT; CDR2 reads FQNNGV. V was shortened by 1 base and J by 5 bases, with 14 bases between the two germline ends. The CDR3 DNA follows: TGTGCCAGCAGCTTAGGGGCCGGCAGGCAATATGGCTACACCTTC. This sequence encodes CASSLGAGRQYGYTF. Using reference TRBV11-2 and TRBJ1-2 for the parts outside the CDR3, the full variable domain is EAGVAQSPRYKIIEKRQSVAFWCNPISGHATLYWYQQILGQGPKLLIQFQNNGVVDDSQLPKDRFSAERLKGVDSTLKIQPAKLEDSAVYLCASSLGAGRQYGYTFGSGTRLTVV.

A single count supports this clone. J is TRBJ1-1 and V is TRBV29-1, with D perhaps TRBD1 (6 bases). The CDR3 contains 17 residues. Germline V gene data show CDR1 as SQVTM and CDR2 as ANQGSEA. Trimming took 6 bases from V and 0 from J, leaving 23 bases between them. The CDR3 is CSVIFFTGIDMNTEAFF. CDR3 DNA: TGCAGCGTAATTTTTTTTACAGGGATCGACATGAACACTGAAGCTTTCTTT.